These T cell receptor beta chains were read from a single sample in a study of blood T cell repertoires in COVID-19. Sequencing used immunoSEQ multiplex PCR; TCRdb keeps in-frame clones, though not all of them. The sample consists of fewer than 95,000 clones, 74% of them appearing once. Sequences were obtained from peripheral blood. These TCRs come from a man between 65 and 85 years old with COVID-19, enrolled during active disease. CDR3s leave out the opening cysteine and the closing phenylalanine or tryptophan.

TRBJ2-7	TRBV3-1/TRBV3-2	ASSQAGAREYEQY
TRBJ1-1	TRBV29-1	SSATVGNTEAF
TRBJ1-1	TRBV3-1/TRBV3-2	ASSRLTGSEAF
TRBJ1-1	TRBV14	ASRSPGQGAF
TRBJ1-1	TRBV19	ASSIPDRNLLMNTEAF
TRBJ2-5	TRBV15	ATSRTGNQETQY
TRBJ1-5	TRBV2	ASSADRGRDQPQH
TRBJ2-1	TRBV24-1	ATSDSLAGGPRNEQF
TRBJ1-1	TRBV7-8	ASSLNPSGGYTEAF
TRBJ2-7	TRBV6-5	ASSSLGLAPPYEQY
TRBJ1-5	TRBV6-2/TRBV6-3	ASSYLGQGGRNQPQH
TRBJ2-7	TRBV28	ASSPWVGDSYEQY
TRBJ2-1	TRBV2	ASISSVNNYNEQF
TRBJ2-7	TRBV15	ATSRGTSGRRIGGEQY
TRBJ2-7	TRBV7-2	ASSLQDRGSEQY
TRBJ2-7	TRBV5-4	ASSRQDLSYEQY
TRBJ2-7	TRBV6-5	ASSHGTSGSYEQY
TRBJ2-3	TRBV7-3	ASSLISSGDTQY
TRBJ1-1	TRBV14	ASSRESRGHGFEAF
TRBJ1-3	TRBV28	ASRPDLTGGILGGNTIY
TRBJ1-3	TRBV9	ASSVTGSGNTIY
TRBJ1-1	TRBV20-1	SASGDSYYSGGTEAF
TRBJ2-7	TRBV5-4	ASSSRRGGYEQY
TRBJ2-3	TRBV19	ASSFNTDTQY
TRBJ2-5	TRBV5-1	ASSLQRSGASQETQY
TRBJ2-3	TRBV19	ASSFAEKGTDTQY
TRBJ2-1	TRBV5-1	ASSLGILNEQF
TRBJ2-5	TRBV15	ATSRDRTGGETQY
TRBJ1-1	TRBV30	AWSGTGRLTEAF
TRBJ1-3	TRBV9	ASSDRHNSGNTIY
TRBJ2-5	TRBV27	ASSFPGGETQY
TRBJ2-1	TRBV7-2	ASSPPGLAGGPHNEQF
TRBJ2-3	TRBV28	ASSLSSSGRDTQY
TRBJ1-5	TRBV28	ASSGGGSNQPQH
TRBJ2-7	TRBV9	ASSVVDTGEQY
TRBJ1-2	TRBV19	ASIGGQAYYGYT
TRBJ2-1	TRBV21-1	ASSHNRVKGSYNEQF
TRBJ2-7	TRBV7-2	ASSQTGTPIYEQY
TRBJ2-7	TRBV12-3/TRBV12-4	ASRAPGQIEQY
TRBJ1-6	TRBV4-3	ASSQALAGEGSDSPLH
TRBJ2-5	TRBV5-6	ASSLSLTGGETQY
TRBJ2-7	TRBV6-2/TRBV6-3	ASSSGTSKYEQY
TRBJ2-7	TRBV7-2	ASSLVPGQGNYEQY
TRBJ2-3	TRBV30	AWSARLAVAGTDTQY
TRBJ2-7	TRBV6-5	ASSSTSGSGEQY
TRBJ2-2	TRBV14	ASSQTRGAGELF
TRBJ2-1	TRBV7-3	ASSLSAGAYNEQF
TRBJ1-3	TRBV5-1	ASSAKRDREPSGNTIY
TRBJ1-2	TRBV15	ATSWYEDQGYT
TRBJ2-2	TRBV21-1	ASSRWPGELF
TRBJ2-5	TRBV7-2	ASSLAFGETQY
TRBJ2-3	TRBV29-1	SAAVRDTDTQY
TRBJ2-7	TRBV7-8	ASSLGDRGLSEQY
TRBJ2-7	TRBV5-4	ASSPGLAGSYEQY
TRBJ2-1	TRBV7-9	ASSRDRGSYNEQF
TRBJ2-7	TRBV5-1	ASSLGGLSEQY
TRBJ1-5	TRBV6-2/TRBV6-3	ASSLTGVGNQPQH
TRBJ1-4	TRBV6-5	ASSYTPGEKLF